This entry lists 4 T cell receptor beta chains sequenced from one sample in a study of identical twins. TCRdb reprocessed the 5' RACE reads via MiXCR and lists one record per CDR3 protein. The sample has about 500,000 distinct CDR3 sequences, 14% seen once. These data were likewise used in another study, on yellow fever vaccine responses in identical twins.

Sequences were obtained from CD4+ T cells sorted from blood. The receptors were gathered from a woman younger than 35 in good health.

The chain is built from TRBV5-1 and TRBJ2-3; no definite D call. With 1 base removed from V and 0 bases from J, the gap between germline ends came to 9 bases. The CDR3 has 15 amino acids. Germline CDR1 is SGHRS and CDR2 is YFSETQ. The CDR3 DNA sequence: TGCGCCAGCAGCTTGTCCTGGTTAAGCACAGATACGCAGTATTTT. It translates to CASSLSWLSTDTQYF.

This clonotype was observed many times. This chain joins TRBV18 and TRBJ2-3; TRBD1 matches 9 bases. V trimming: 6 bases; J trimming: 0 bases; junction bases outside the gene matches: 4. This CDR3 is built from 15 residues. Germline assignment: CDR1 KGHSH and CDR2 LQKENI. The CDR3 spells CASSTGGGSTDTQYF. The CDR3, as DNA: TGTGCCAGCTCTACAGGGGGCGGTAGCACAGATACGCAGTATTTT.

This chain links TRBV7-2 with TRBJ2-1, with 8 nucleotides matching TRBD1. Unmatched junction bases numbered 5, after V lost 3 bases and J lost 7 bases. The CDR3 is 14 residues long. Germline CDR1 is SGHTA and CDR2 is FQGNSA. The CDR3 region is CASSFRQGFNEQFF. The CDR3 nucleotides are TGTGCCAGCAGCTTTCGACAGGGGTTTAATGAGCAGTTCTTC.

The V gene is TRBV19, the J gene TRBJ2-2; the match to TRBD2 covers 7 bases. This CDR3 comprises 15 residues. Trimming at V came to 6 bases and at J to 5 bases, leaving 9 bases not matched to a gene. CDR1 is LNHDA, CDR2 SQIVND, per germline (reference sequence). CDR3 sequence: CASSPGRDRTGELFF. CDR3 nucleotide sequence: TGTGCCAGTAGCCCTGGGAGGGACCGAACCGGGGAGCTGTTTTTT.